This T cell receptor beta chain was documented in a study of graft-versus-host responses after intestinal transplantation. Whole-study findings and limits: Patients who carried graft-donor T cell macrochimerism also had high graft-versus-host to host-versus-graft clonal ratios in their allografts.

Germline V gene data show CDR1 as LNHDA and CDR2 as SQIVND (reference sequence). The CDR3 contains 15 residues. V was shortened by 5 bases and J by 0 bases, with 14 bases between the two germline ends. With respect to this clone: Its matching antigen is unknown.

Assay: immunoSEQ multiplex PCR; the TCRdb copy retains only in-frame clones and omits some. The sample has over 80,000 clones; 91% are singletons. V gene TRBV19 combines with J gene TRBJ2-7; D call uncertain. The sequences come from unstimulated CD4+ T cells sorted from spleen or lymph node cells, collected before transplant. The receptor comes from a human donor who was the organ donor for an intestinal transplant. The CDR3 coding sequence is TGTGCCAGTAGTCCCGGCAGGCGTCGCTCCTACGAGCAGTACTTC. As protein: CASSPGRRRSYEQYF.